Listed below are T cell receptor beta chains from one sample, sequenced in a study of molecular identifiers for immune sequencing clone quantification. TCRdb recomputed calls from the PCR reads with MiXCR, one row per CDR3 protein. In the table there are 8,800 or so distinct CDR3 sequences, 30% to 40% of which are singletons. The sequenced material came from naive CD8+ T cells from blood, with Jurkat cell RNA spiked in. These receptors originate from a human donor in good health. Some libraries in this study had Jurkat cell RNA spiked in. Both conserved end residues are part of each CDR3. A D gene is named only where the DNA matches it firmly. Size is omitted from some rows. Given values are once, few, many or a class for expanded clones.

d_gene | abundance | j_gene | v_gene | CDR3nt | CDR3aa
- | once | TRBJ2-1 | TRBV11-2 | TGTGCCAGCAGGACTCTGGCGGACAGCAATGAGCAGTTCTTC | CASRTLADSNEQFF
TRBD1 | - | TRBJ2-7 | TRBV9 | TGTGCCAGCAGCACAGGACAGGTCTACGAGCAGTACTTC | CASSTGQVYEQYF
TRBD1 | few | TRBJ2-2 | TRBV7-4 | TGTGCCAGCAGCTTACAGGGGGCTTCTGCCGGGGAGCTGTTTTTT | CASSLQGASAGELFF
- | medium-sized | TRBJ2-5 | TRBV4-3 | TGCGCCAGCAGCCAAGTTGTTACAGCCCAAGAGACCCAGTACTTC | CASSQVVTAQETQYF
- | - | TRBJ2-7 | TRBV20-1 | TGCAGTGCTAGTCGGGAGAGGGTTTACGAGCAGTACTTC | CSASRERVYEQYF
TRBD2 | medium-sized | TRBJ2-3 | TRBV12-3/TRBV12-4 | TGTGCCAGCATCCGGGCGGGAGCGACAGATACGCAGTATTTT | CASIRAGATDTQYF
- | - | TRBJ2-1 | TRBV29-1 | TGCAGCGTTGTGAATGGGCCCGGTTTGAATGAGCAGTTCTTC | CSVVNGPGLNEQFF
- | - | TRBJ2-3 | TRBV4-3 | TGCGCCAGCAGCCACCCTTACCCAACAGGTGAAGATACGCAGTATTTT | CASSHPYPTGEDTQYF
- | few | TRBJ1-5 | TRBV20-1 | TGCAGTGCTAGTTTCCGGGGCAATCAGCCCCAGCATTTT | CSASFRGNQPQHF
- | medium-sized | TRBJ2-7 | TRBV2 | TGTGCCAGCAGTGCGGGGGAGTCCTACGAGCAGTACTTC | CASSAGESYEQYF
- | few | TRBJ2-3 | TRBV12-3/TRBV12-4 | TGTGCCAGCAGTCACACAGGGTTGACAGATACGCAGTATTTT | CASSHTGLTDTQYF
- | - | TRBJ2-7 | TRBV12-3/TRBV12-4 | TGTGCCAGCAGTTTAGCTGGGTCGGGCGGGCAGTACTTC | CASSLAGSGGQYF
- | once | TRBJ1-1 | TRBV6-2/TRBV6-3 | TGTGCCAGCAGATTCTTTCTCACTGAAGCTTTCTTT | CASRFFLTEAFF
- | - | TRBJ1-4 | TRBV20-1 | TGCAGTGCTAGAGGGGCAGGGCGAAGGGAGGAAAAACTGTTTTTT | CSARGAGRREEKLFF
- | - | TRBJ1-5 | TRBV28 | TGTGCCAGCAGTCATCGATCCAATCAGCCCCAGCATTTT | CASSHRSNQPQHF
- | few | TRBJ2-7 | TRBV6-2/TRBV6-3 | TGTGCCAGCACGGACAGGGGACTAGACGAGCAGTACTTC | CASTDRGLDEQYF
- | medium-sized | TRBJ1-3 | TRBV20-1 | TGCAGTGCAAAGGCCCCGACGGGCTCTGGAAACACCATATATTTT | CSAKAPTGSGNTIYF
TRBD1 | few | TRBJ2-7 | TRBV6-5 | TGTGCCAGCAGTTACTCGAGAGGGGGCGGCTACGAGCAGTACTTC | CASSYSRGGGYEQYF
TRBD2 | few | TRBJ2-7 | TRBV20-1 | TGCAGTGCTAAGGGGCTAGCGGACTACGAGCAGTACTTC | CSAKGLADYEQYF
TRBD2 | - | TRBJ2-3 | TRBV6-2/TRBV6-3 | TGTGCCAGCAGAGGGGACTACACAGATACGCAGTATTTT | CASRGDYTDTQYF
- | - | TRBJ2-1 | TRBV20-1 | TGCAGTGCTAGAGAGTCGGGGATAAACAATGAGCAGTTCTTC | CSARESGINNEQFF
TRBD2 | - | TRBJ2-7 | TRBV14 | TGTGCCAGCAGCTCACGCGGGAGAACCTACGAGCAGTACTTC | CASSSRGRTYEQYF
- | few | TRBJ2-7 | TRBV4-2 | TGTGCCAGCAGCCAAGATCTGCTAGGCTACGAGCAGTACTTC | CASSQDLLGYEQYF
TRBD1 | - | TRBJ2-4 | TRBV6-2/TRBV6-3 | TGTGCCAGCAAGGACAGGGATACCATTCAGTACTTC | CASKDRDTIQYF
- | - | TRBJ2-7 | TRBV27 | TGTGCCAGCAGTTCAAGGGGGGGGATCTACGAGCAGTACTTC | CASSSRGGIYEQYF
- | - | TRBJ2-4 | TRBV20-1 | TGCAGTGGGGTGCCCCAAAGAGAGATTCAGTACTTC | CSGVPQREIQYF
- | medium-sized | TRBJ2-3 | TRBV7-2 | TGTGCCAGCAGCTTGGTGGGGGCGAGCACAGATACGCAGTATTTT | CASSLVGASTDTQYF
TRBD1 | - | TRBJ2-7 | TRBV6-5 | TGTGCCAGCAGCCTGGGACAGGGGGCTGGAGAGCAGTACTTC | CASSLGQGAGEQYF
- | few | TRBJ2-5 | TRBV25-1 | TGTGCCAGCAGTGAAGGAGGGACATACCAAGAGACCCAGTACTTC | CASSEGGTYQETQYF
TRBD2 | - | TRBJ2-7 | TRBV6-1 | TGTGCCACCAAAACCGGGACTAGCGAACTCTACGAGCAGTACTTC | CATKTGTSELYEQYF
TRBD1 | - | TRBJ2-5 | TRBV7-8 | TGTGACAGCAGCCCGAGGGGGCGGGTGGAGACCCAGTACTTC | CDSSPRGRVETQYF
TRBD1 | once | TRBJ1-5 | TRBV20-1 | TGCAGTGCTAGGATTCCCCCATCGCGGACAGGCAACCTGAGGCATCAGCCCCAGCAATTT | CSARIPPSRTGNLRHQPQQF
- | - | TRBJ1-2 | TRBV6-1 | TGTGCCAGCAGTGGGCGGCTTTATGGCTACACCTTC | CASSGRLYGYTF
- | few | TRBJ1-1 | TRBV23-1 | TGCGCCAGCAGTCACTCCCTAAATACTGAAGCTTTCTTT | CASSHSLNTEAFF
- | - | TRBJ1-2 | TRBV7-9 | TGTGCCAGCAGCTTACAGCAGGAGCAGAATGGCTACACCTTC | CASSLQQEQNGYTF
- | - | TRBJ2-2 | TRBV4-3 | TGCGCCAGCAGCCCCGTGGGCCCGAACACCGGGGAGCTGATTTTT | CASSPVGPNTGELIF
TRBD1 | - | TRBJ2-5 | TRBV18 | TGTGCCAGCTCACCCCCTCTTGACAGGGGGCATCTAGAGACCCAGTACTTC | CASSPPLDRGHLETQYF
TRBD2 | few | TRBJ2-1 | TRBV12-3/TRBV12-4 | TGTGCCAGCAGTTTCTTCTCTAGCGGGGGGTTCTTC | CASSFFSSGGFF
TRBD2 | - | TRBJ2-1 | TRBV29-1 | TGCGGCGTTGCGGGACTAGAGACCCCCCCGGTTATCGGTGAGCAGTTCTTC | CGVAGLETPPVIGEQFF
- | - | TRBJ2-5 | TRBV9 | TGTGCCAGCAGCGGCGAGGGCGGGTGGCAGGCAACCCACACGTTGTACTTC | CASSGEGGWQATHTLYF
TRBD1 | - | TRBJ2-7 | TRBV27 | TGTGCCAGCAGTTACCTAACAGGGGTCCACGAGCAGTACTTC | CASSYLTGVHEQYF